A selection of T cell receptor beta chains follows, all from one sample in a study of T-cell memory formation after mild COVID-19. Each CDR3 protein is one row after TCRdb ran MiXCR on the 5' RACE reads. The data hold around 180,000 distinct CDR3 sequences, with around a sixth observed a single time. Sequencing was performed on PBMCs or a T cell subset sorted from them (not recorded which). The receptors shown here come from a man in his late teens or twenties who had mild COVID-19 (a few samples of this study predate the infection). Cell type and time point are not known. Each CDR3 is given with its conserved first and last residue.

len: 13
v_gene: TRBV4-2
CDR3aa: CASSQADRNEQYF

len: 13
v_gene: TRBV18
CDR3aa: CASSPPTTNIQYF

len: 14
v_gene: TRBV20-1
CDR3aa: CSARWGDSNQPQHF

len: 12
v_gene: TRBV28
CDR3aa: CASSFQSETQYF

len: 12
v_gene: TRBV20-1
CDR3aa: CSAKDVNLEQYF

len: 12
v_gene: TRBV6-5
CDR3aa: CATRAYNSPLHF

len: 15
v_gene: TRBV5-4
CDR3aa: CASSLDGTSYNEQFF

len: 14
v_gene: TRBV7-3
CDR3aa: CASSVQGAGTEAFF

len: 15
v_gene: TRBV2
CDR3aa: CASSLTSGGANEQFF

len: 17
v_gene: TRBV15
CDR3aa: CATSRDVAAANTGELFF

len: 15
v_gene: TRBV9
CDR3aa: CASSVRDIARETQYF

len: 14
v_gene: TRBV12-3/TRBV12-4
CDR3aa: CASSPPQTRGEQYF

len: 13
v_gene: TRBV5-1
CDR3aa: CACGHRDKETQYF

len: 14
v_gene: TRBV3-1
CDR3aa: CASSPWGEDTEAFF

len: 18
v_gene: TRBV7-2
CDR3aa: CASTLLRTSDNLPETQYF

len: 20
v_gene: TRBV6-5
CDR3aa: CASSPPRPLVYGGEGEKLFF

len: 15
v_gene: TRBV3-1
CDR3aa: CASSRTDPNNYGYTF

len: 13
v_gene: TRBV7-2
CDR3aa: CASIPGMNTEAFF

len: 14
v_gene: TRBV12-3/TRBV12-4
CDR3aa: CASRRTGLSEKLFF

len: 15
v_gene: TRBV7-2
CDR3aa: CASSSGQTIQETQYF

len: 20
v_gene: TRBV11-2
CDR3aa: CASSTPPGLAGNLNTGELFF

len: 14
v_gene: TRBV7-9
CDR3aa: CASSFYSLGENLFF

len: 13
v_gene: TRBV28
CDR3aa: CASFRAYNSPLHF

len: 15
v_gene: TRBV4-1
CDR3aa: CASSQERTGEEKLFF

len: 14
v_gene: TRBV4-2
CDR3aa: CASSQTERLETQYF

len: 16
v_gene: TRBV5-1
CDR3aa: CASRPAFGSGAGELFF

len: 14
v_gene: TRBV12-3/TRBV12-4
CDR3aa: CASSGRPYNSPLHF

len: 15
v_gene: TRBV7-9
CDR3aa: CASGPKQEGQETQYF

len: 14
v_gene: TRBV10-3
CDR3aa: CAISDGQGVYEQFF

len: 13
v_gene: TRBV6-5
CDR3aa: CASSTPRDTEAFF

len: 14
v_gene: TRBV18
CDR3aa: CASSAVSGANVLTF

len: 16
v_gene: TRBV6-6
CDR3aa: CASSSYSSGVDNEQFF

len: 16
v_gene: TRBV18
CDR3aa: CASSPLMGRTSGELFF

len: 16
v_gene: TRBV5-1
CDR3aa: CASSLADDRFTDTQYF

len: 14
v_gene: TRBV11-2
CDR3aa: CASSSPDVGNTIYF

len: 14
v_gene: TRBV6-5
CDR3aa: CASSVSSRTDTQYF

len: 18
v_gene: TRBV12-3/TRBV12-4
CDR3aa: CASSLSAAVRSGANVLTF

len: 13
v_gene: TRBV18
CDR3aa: CASSQGRDTEAFF

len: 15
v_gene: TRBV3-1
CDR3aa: CASSPVLAPAGELFF

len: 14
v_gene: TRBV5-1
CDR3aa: CASSRGDRNTEAFF

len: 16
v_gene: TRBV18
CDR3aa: CASSTGQGAVGSPLHF

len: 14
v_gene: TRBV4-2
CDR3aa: CASSQDQGAGEQFF

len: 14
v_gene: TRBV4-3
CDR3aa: CASSQGGLGRPYTF

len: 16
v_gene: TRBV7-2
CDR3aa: CASSRSGGANTGELFF

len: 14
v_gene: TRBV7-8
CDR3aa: CASSPGTSRRPQHF

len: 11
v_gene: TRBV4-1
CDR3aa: CASSLRSEAFF

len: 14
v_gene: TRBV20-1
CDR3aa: CSARALRLSDTQYF

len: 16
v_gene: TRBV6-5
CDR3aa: CASSYSGGRKNTEAFF

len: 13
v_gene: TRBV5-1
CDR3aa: CASSLSGGNGYTF